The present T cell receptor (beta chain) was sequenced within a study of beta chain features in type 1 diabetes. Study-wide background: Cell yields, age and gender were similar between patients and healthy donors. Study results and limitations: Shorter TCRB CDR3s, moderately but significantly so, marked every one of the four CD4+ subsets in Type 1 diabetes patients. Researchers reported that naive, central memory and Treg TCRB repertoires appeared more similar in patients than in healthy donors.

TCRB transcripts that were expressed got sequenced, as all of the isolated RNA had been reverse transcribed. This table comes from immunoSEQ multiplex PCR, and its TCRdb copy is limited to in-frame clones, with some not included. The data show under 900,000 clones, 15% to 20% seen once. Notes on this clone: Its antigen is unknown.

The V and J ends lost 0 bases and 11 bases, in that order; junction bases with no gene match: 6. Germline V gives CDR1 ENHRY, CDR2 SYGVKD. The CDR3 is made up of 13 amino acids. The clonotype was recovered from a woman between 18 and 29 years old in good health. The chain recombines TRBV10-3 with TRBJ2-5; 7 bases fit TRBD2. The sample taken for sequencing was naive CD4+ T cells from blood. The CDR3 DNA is TGTGCCATCAGTGAGTCGACTAGCTCTGAGCAGTACTTC. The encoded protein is CAISESTSSEQYF.